A selection of T cell receptor beta chains follows, all from one sample in a study of T cells in Graves' hyperthyroidism and ophthalmopathy. MiXCR was run by TCRdb on the multiplex PCR reads, yielding one entry per CDR3 protein. Of approximately 400,000 distinct CDR3 sequences listed, about 18% are singletons. The sequencing input was blood. The source of these receptors is a woman under 30 with Graves' hyperthyroidism. Both conserved end residues are part of each CDR3. The D gene is left open where the match is weak. Part of the rows lack a size; the others show once, few, many or a class for expanded clones.

v_gene	d_gene	abundance	j_gene	CDR3nt	CDR3aa
TRBV6-1	NA	many	TRBJ1-5	TGTGCCAGCAGTGCCCGGGGAGACAGGCGAGATCAGCCCCAGCATTTT	CASSARGDRRDQPQHF
TRBV4-1	TRBD1	few	TRBJ2-5	TGCGCCAGCAGCCAGGATCCGGGACAGCGGATGACCCAGTACTTC	CASSQDPGQRMTQYF
TRBV4-1	NA	many	TRBJ2-5	TGCGCCAGCAGCAAGGGACATCAAGAGACCCAGTACTTC	CASSKGHQETQYF
TRBV7-8	TRBD1	many	TRBJ2-5	TGTGCCAGCAACGACAGGGGGCAAGAGACCCAGTACTTC	CASNDRGQETQYF
TRBV5-1	TRBD1	many	TRBJ1-2	TGCGCCAGCAGCTTGCGACAGGGGGGCGATGGCTACACCTTC	CASSLRQGGDGYTF
TRBV6-1	NA	many	TRBJ1-2	TGTGCCAGCTCAGGGACTACTAACTATGGCTACACCTTC	CASSGTTNYGYTF
TRBV6-2/TRBV6-3	NA	many	TRBJ2-3	TGTGCCAGCAGTTCCAGGGTGGTCACAGATACGCAGTATTTT	CASSSRVVTDTQYF
TRBV10-2	NA	many	TRBJ1-2	TGCGCCAGCAGTGAGCGGGACACGGGCTACACCTTC	CASSERDTGYTF
TRBV29-1	NA	few	TRBJ2-7	TGCAGCGTTGAAGACCCCGGGTCGGGATCCTACGAGCAGTACTTC	CSVEDPGSGSYEQYF
TRBV12-3/TRBV12-4	NA	many	TRBJ2-5	TGTGCCAGCAGTTTGAGGCAGGCGGAAGAGACCCAGTACTTC	CASSLRQAEETQYF
TRBV28	NA	many	TRBJ1-2	TGTGCCAGCAGTCTATGGGACCTTACTTGGGGAGGCTACACCTTC	CASSLWDLTWGGYTF
TRBV27	TRBD1	NA	TRBJ2-4	TGTGCCAGCAGTTTACGAGGTCGGACAGGGGAAGACATTAAGTACTTC	CASSLRGRTGEDIKYF
TRBV5-1	NA	NA	TRBJ1-2	TGCGCCAGCAGCCCATATACAGGTTCCTATGGCTACACCTTC	CASSPYTGSYGYTF
TRBV5-6	TRBD1	many	TRBJ2-7	TGTGCCAGCAGCTCGACAGGGTTCGGACACTACGAGCAGTACTTC	CASSSTGFGHYEQYF
TRBV2	NA	few	TRBJ2-5	TGTGCCAGCCAGACAGTATACCAAGAGACCCAGTACTTC	CASQTVYQETQYF
TRBV9	TRBD1	many	TRBJ1-2	TGTGCCAGCAGCCCACTGAGTCAGGGGGACTATGGCTACACCTTC	CASSPLSQGDYGYTF
TRBV6-1	NA	many	TRBJ2-5	TGTGCCAGCATATCAACGTACCAAGAGACCCAGTACTTC	CASISTYQETQYF
TRBV18	TRBD1	many	TRBJ1-5	TGTGCCAGCTCACCAGTGGGACAGGGGAAGCCCCAGCATTTT	CASSPVGQGKPQHF
TRBV29-1	NA	NA	TRBJ1-1	TGCAGCGTCATGGAGATGAACACTGAAGCTTTCTTT	CSVMEMNTEAFF
TRBV4-1	TRBD2	many	TRBJ2-5	TGCGCCAGCAGCCCCTCTGGTACTAGCGGGCCCACGAGGGAGACCCAGTACTTC	CASSPSGTSGPTRETQYF